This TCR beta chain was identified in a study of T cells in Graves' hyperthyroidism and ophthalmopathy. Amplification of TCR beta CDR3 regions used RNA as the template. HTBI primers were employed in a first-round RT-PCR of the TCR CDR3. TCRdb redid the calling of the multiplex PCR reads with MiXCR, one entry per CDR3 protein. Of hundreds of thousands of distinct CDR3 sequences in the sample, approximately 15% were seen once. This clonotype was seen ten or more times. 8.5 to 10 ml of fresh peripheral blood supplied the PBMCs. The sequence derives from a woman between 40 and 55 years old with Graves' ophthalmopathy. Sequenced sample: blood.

This CDR3 reads CASLRASPGPSSYNEQFF. The CDR3 DNA sequence: TGTGCCAGCTTAAGGGCCTCTCCTGGCCCCAGCTCCTACAATGAGCAGTTCTTC. The chain joins TRBV6-1 to TRBJ2-1; no reliable D call. Germline CDR1 is MNHNS and CDR2 is SASEGT. The CDR3 has 18 residues. Trimming pared 8 bases from V and 0 bases from J, leaving 23 bases between.